This TCR beta chain was obtained from a study of Tregs in tolerant kidney transplant recipients. General observations from the study: Few patients were studied, so findings need validation in larger groups. The most relevant donor-specific Treg TCRbeta repertoire apparently came from expansion with activated donor B cells. Some patients' samples used different primers over time, so nucleotide sequences weren't comparable. This study did not directly address biological reproducibility.

V lost 4 bases to trimming and J lost 2 bases; unmatched junction nucleotides: 4. In germline, CDR1 is SGHNT, CDR2 YYREEE (reference sequence). This CDR3 comprises 14 residues. This table comes from immunoSEQ multiplex PCR, and its TCRdb copy is limited to in-frame clones, with some not included. The sample consists of approximately 67,000 clones, around nine tenths of them appearing once. This clone showed up just a few times. The antigen is undetermined. The sequence derives from a human donor who received a combined kidney and bone marrow transplant. Sequencing used CD8+ T cells from blood, obtained before the transplant. This chain connects TRBV5-4 to TRBJ2-7; 9 nucleotides line up with TRBD1. This CDR3 is CASSMGQGAYEQYF. In DNA, the CDR3 is TGTGCCAGCAGCATGGGACAGGGAGCCTACGAGCAGTACTTC.